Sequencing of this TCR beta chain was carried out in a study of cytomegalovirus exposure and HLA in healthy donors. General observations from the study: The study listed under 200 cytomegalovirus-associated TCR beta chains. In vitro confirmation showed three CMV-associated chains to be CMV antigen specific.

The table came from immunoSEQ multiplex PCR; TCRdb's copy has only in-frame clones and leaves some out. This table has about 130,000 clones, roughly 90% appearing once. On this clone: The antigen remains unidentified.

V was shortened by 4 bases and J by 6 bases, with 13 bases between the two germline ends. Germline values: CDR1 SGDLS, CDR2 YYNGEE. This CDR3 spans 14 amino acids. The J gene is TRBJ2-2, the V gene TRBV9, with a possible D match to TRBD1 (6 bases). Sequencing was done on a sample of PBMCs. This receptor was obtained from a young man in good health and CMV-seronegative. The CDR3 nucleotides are TGTGCCAGCAGCTCCTACGAGGGGGCCGGGGAGCTGTTTTTT. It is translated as CASSSYEGAGELFF.